These 14 T cell receptor beta chains share one sample of origin, sequenced in a study of blood T cell repertoires in COVID-19. Using immunoSEQ multiplex PCR, the repertoire was profiled, and TCRdb retains in-frame clones only, with some absent. The table includes 130,000 to 150,000 clones, 70% to 85% detected once. Sequences were obtained from PBMCs or T cells enriched from blood (not recorded which). The receptor source for this set is a man aged 45-60 years who had recovered from COVID-19.

The rearrangement uses TRBV5-4 and TRBJ2-5; TRBD1 matches 9 bases. V was pared by 0 bases and J by 2 bases, with 5 bases of the junction left unmatched. Germline V gene data show CDR1 as SGHNT and CDR2 as YYREEE (reference sequence). The CDR3 runs to 16 residues. For the CDR3, the DNA is TGTGCCAGCAGCTTGGAGGGACAGGGACCTCAAGAGACCCAGTACTTC. Protein product: CASSLEGQGPQETQYF.

This clone was observed a single time. The V gene is TRBV7-2, the J gene TRBJ1-6; 9 bases are shared with TRBD1. Germline V gives CDR1 SGHTA, CDR2 FQGNSA. The CDR3 totals 16 residues. Trimming cost V 5 bases and J 5 bases; bases outside gene matches: 7. The chain's CDR3 is CASSPWGQGNNSPLHF. The CDR3 DNA is TGTGCCAGCAGCCCGTGGGGACAGGGTAATAATTCACCCCTCCACTTT.

The V and J genes are TRBV7-2 and TRBJ2-7, with 16 positions matching TRBD2. Germline V gene sequence: CDR1 SGHTA, CDR2 FQGNSA. The CDR3 contains 18 residues. J lost 1 base, V lost 1 base, and 4 bases had no gene match. The CDR3 nucleotides read TGTGCCAGCAGCTTAGATGGGACTAGCGGGGGGGAGTCCTACGAGCAGTACTTC. Residues: CASSLDGTSGGESYEQYF. The variable domain in full, completed from reference TRBV7-2 and TRBJ2-7, reads GAGVSQSPSNKVTEKGKDVELRCDPISGHTALYWYRQSLGQGLEFLIYFQGNSAPDKSGLPSDRFSAERTGGSVSTLTIQRTQQEDSAVYLCASSLDGTSGGESYEQYFGPGTRLTVT.

The rearrangement uses TRBV2 and TRBJ2-7; 8 nucleotides agree with TRBD2. Germline CDR1 is SNHLY and CDR2 is FYNNEI. After removal of 6 bases from V and 7 bases from J, the junction contained 5 bases not matched to a gene. The CDR3 is 12 amino acids. The CDR3 is CASSGERGEQYF. For the CDR3, the DNA is TGTGCCAGCAGCGGGGAGCGGGGGGAGCAGTACTTC.

The chain couples TRBV7-9 to TRBJ2-1; TRBD2 agrees at 12 bases. The CDR3 has 15 amino acids. With 4 bases clipped from V and 8 bases from J, the junction kept 6 bases outside the gene matches. CDR1 and CDR2 from the germline V gene are SEHNR and FQNEAQ (reference sequence). The CDR3 protein is CASSSRTSGVDEQFF. The CDR3 DNA reads TGTGCCAGCAGCTCCCGGACTAGCGGGGTGGATGAGCAGTTCTTC. Supplemented by reference TRBV7-9 and TRBJ2-1, the full variable domain reads DTGVSQNPRHKITKRGQNVTFRCDPISEHNRLYWYRQTLGQGPEFLTYFQNEAQLEKSRLLSDRFSAERPKGSFSTLEIQRTEQGDSAMYLCASSSRTSGVDEQFFGPGTRLTVL.

The rearrangement joins TRBV6-2 or TRBV6-3 to TRBJ2-2; D perhaps matches TRBD2 (5 bases). The CDR3 has 18 amino acids. V was pared by 0 bases and J by 0 bases, with 14 bases between. Germline assignment: CDR1 MNHEY and CDR2 SVGEGT. CDR3 loop: CASSYSSTGSSNTGELFF. In DNA, the CDR3 is TGTGCCAGCAGTTACTCGAGTACGGGGTCATCGAACACCGGGGAGCTGTTTTTT.

V usage is TRBV28 and J usage is TRBJ2-3; 9 bases align to TRBD1. Germline CDR1 MDHEN, CDR2 SYDVKM. V lost 5 bases and J lost 3; bases outside the gene matches: 9. This CDR3 spans 16 amino acids. The CDR3 region is CASSRWTGEGTDTQYF. CDR3 DNA sequence: TGTGCCAGCAGTCGCTGGACAGGGGAAGGGACAGATACGCAGTATTTT.

V gene TRBV7-2 combines with J gene TRBJ1-2, with 8 bases identical to TRBD1. The germline CDR1 and CDR2 sequences are SGHTA and FQGNSA. The CDR3 is 14 residues long. The V segment lost 1 base and the J segment 4 bases; nucleotides outside the gene matches: 2. The CDR3 DNA follows: TGTGCCAGCAGCTTAGGGACAGGGCCCTATGGCTACACCTTC. This translates into CASSLGTGPYGYTF.

The J gene is TRBJ1-2, the V gene TRBV25-1; D is uncertain. Trimming took off 5 bases at V and 7 bases at J, with 23 bases between the two ends. The CDR3 sequence is 16 residues long. The V gene's germline CDR1 is MGHDK and CDR2 SYGVNS. CDR3 sequence (DNA): TGTGCCAGCAGTTTAATCAAGGCGGAGGGAAAGGTTGGCTACACCTTC. It encodes CASSLIKAEGKVGYTF.

V usage is TRBV7-2 and J usage is TRBJ1-1; no firm D call. Germline V lookup: CDR1 SGHTA, CDR2 FQGNSA. Deletions cut 5 bases from V and 0 bases from J, with 13 bases between. This CDR3 contains 15 residues. CDR3 amino acids: CASSPRVGMNTEAFF. The CDR3 region has the DNA TGTGCCAGCAGCCCGCGGGTGGGTATGAACACTGAAGCTTTCTTT.

The V and J genes are TRBV2 and TRBJ1-1; weak D call: TRBD1 (5 bases). CDR1 and CDR2 from the germline V gene are SNHLY and FYNNEI. Trimming shortened V by 5 bases and J by 6 bases, and 16 bases separated the two germline ends. This CDR3 contains 14 residues. As DNA, the CDR3 is TGTGCCAGCAGTAACGACAGAGGTATTCCTGAAGCTTTCTTT. Amino acids: CASSNDRGIPEAFF.

This chain connects TRBV5-1 to TRBJ2-7; 11 nucleotides match TRBD2. After removal of 4 bases from V and 0 bases from J, the junction contained 3 bases not matched to a gene. The CDR3 consists of 15 residues. Germline lookup yields CDR1 SGHRS and CDR2 YFSETQ. The DNA of the CDR3 is TGCGCCAGCAGCCTGACTAGCGGGGCCTCCTACGAGCAGTACTTC. This sequence encodes CASSLTSGASYEQYF.

The rearrangement joins TRBV7-2 to TRBJ1-2; TRBD1 aligns across 8 bases. Germline CDR1 SGHTA, CDR2 FQGNSA. The CDR3 contains 15 residues. V shed 4 bases, J shed 4 bases, and the junction held 8 bases outside the gene matches. The CDR3, as DNA: TGTGCCAGCAGCTCCGGACAGGGTGAAGCCTATGGCTACACCTTC. Amino acids: CASSSGQGEAYGYTF.

The genes are TRBV16 and TRBJ2-6, with D perhaps TRBD2 (5 bases). Per germline, CDR1 KGHSY and CDR2 FQNENV. The CDR3 is made up of 17 amino acids. The V end lost 2 bases, the J end lost 0 bases, and 11 bases lay between the germline ends. This chain's CDR3 is CASSQGGGLSGANVLTF. CDR3 DNA sequence: TGTGCCAGCAGCCAAGGAGGCGGGCTCTCTGGGGCCAACGTCCTGACTTTC.